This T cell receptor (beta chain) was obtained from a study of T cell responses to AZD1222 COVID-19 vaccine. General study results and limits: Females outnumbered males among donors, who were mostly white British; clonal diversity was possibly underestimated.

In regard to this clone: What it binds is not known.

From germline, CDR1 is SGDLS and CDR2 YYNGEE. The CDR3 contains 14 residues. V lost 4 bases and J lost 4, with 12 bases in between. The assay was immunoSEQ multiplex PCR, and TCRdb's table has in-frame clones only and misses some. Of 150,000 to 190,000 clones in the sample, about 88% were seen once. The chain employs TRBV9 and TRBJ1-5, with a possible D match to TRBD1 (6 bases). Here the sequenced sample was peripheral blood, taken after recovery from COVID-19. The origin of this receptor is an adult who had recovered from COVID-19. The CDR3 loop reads CASSYIDRNQPQHF. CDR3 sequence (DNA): TGTGCCAGCAGCTACATCGACAGGAATCAGCCCCAGCATTTT.